This T cell receptor beta chain was recorded in a study of human T cells and chemical hapten exposure. Turning to the study itself: Alopecia areata, totalis and universalis patients, mostly female, were included.

TCRdb reprocessed the RACE reads via MiXCR and lists one record per CDR3 protein. The sample has a few hundred thousand distinct CDR3 sequences; approximately 8% are singletons. This clonotype occurred a few times. This sample's time point: pre-sensitization, week 0. The treatment denotes: therapeutic diphenylcyclopropenone sensitization with weekly scalp DPC. V was clipped by 3 bases and J by 9 bases, with 15 bases between them. Germline CDR1 and CDR2: ENHRY and SYGVKD. There are 14 residues in the CDR3. Sequencing was performed on whole blood, taken in connection with sensitization to the hapten diphenylcyclopropenone (DPC). The TCR comes from a young man with alopecia areata. Some clones in this sample may be carry-over from other donors' samples. The V gene is TRBV10-3, the J gene TRBJ2-1, with a possible D match to TRBD1 (6 bases). The CDR3 loop reads CAISDRGRGGEQFF. The DNA of the CDR3 is TGTGCCATCAGTGATAGGGGCCGAGGGGGTGAGCAGTTCTTC.